Sequencing of this T cell receptor (beta chain) was carried out in a study of blood T cell dynamics during melanoma immunotherapy. As for time point: week 3, after first cycle of checkpoint inhibitor. Losses at the gene ends were 4 bases for V and 0 bases for J; bases not matched to a gene: 4. Germline CDR1 SGHRS, CDR2 YFSETQ. This CDR3 region has 15 residues. DNA loading was fixed at about 0.35 ug for all bulk PBMC samples. Profiling relied on immunoSEQ multiplex PCR, and the TCRdb table lists in-frame clones only, not all of them. This sample has 10,000 to 13,000 clones, with approximately 90% found just once.

This sample comprised blood, obtained from a patient treated with checkpoint blockade. The TCR comes from a human donor with melanoma. The chain couples TRBV5-1 to TRBJ1-1, with 9 nucleotides matching TRBD1. The CDR3: CASSGWTGVNTEAFF. The CDR3 coding sequence is TGCGCCAGCAGCGGTTGGACAGGGGTGAACACTGAAGCTTTCTTT.